Listed here are 2 T cell receptor beta chains from one sample, sequenced in a study of patients and donors after allogeneic stem cell transplantation. TCRdb processed the RT-PCR reads anew with MiXCR; each CDR3 protein has one entry. The sample yields about 960,000 distinct CDR3 sequences, 18% seen once. Sequenced input: blood, either unsorted or a sorted T cell fraction (not recorded which). The receptors stem from a human donor who was either an allogeneic HSCT recipient or a stem cell or donor lymphocyte infusion donor (not recorded which). It is not recorded whose cells these are; they may come from a transplant donor.

This clonotype was observed a handful of times. This rearrangement joins TRBV20-1 to TRBJ2-3; the D is unclear. This CDR3 region has 14 residues. The germline V gene encodes CDR1 DFQATT and CDR2 SNEGSKA (reference sequence). V was trimmed by 5 bases and J by 4 bases, leaving 16 bases between them. CDR3 nucleotides: TGCAGTGCTGTACCCGTTGTTCGAGCAGATACGCAGTATTTT. Its protein product is CSAVPVVRADTQYF.

This clonotype was detected ten times or more. The chain recombines TRBV25-1 with TRBJ2-1, with D uncertain. The germline gives CDR1 MGHDK, CDR2 SYGVNS. The CDR3 is made up of 13 amino acids. Trimming removed 5 bases from V and 11 bases from J, with 16 bases in between. The CDR3 sequence is CASSPHAGFQQFF. The CDR3 nucleotides read TGTGCCAGCAGTCCCCATGCCGGTTTTCAGCAGTTCTTC.